The sequence of this T cell receptor (beta chain) was determined in a study of CD4+ T cells in melanoma. Study outcomes and limitations: In melanoma, neoantigen-specific CD4+ T cells reportedly differed in differentiation state. CD8+ T cell, macrophage and B cell function reportedly correlated with neoantigen-specific CD4+ T cells.

CDR3 length: 14 amino acids. The V gene's germline CDR1 is SGDLS and CDR2 YYNGEE. Trimming removed 3 bases at V and 8 bases at J, with 17 bases between. Measured with immunoSEQ multiplex PCR; TCRdb has only the in-frame clones, and not every one. Of about 7,100 clones in the sample, around 50% are singletons; the top ten hold less than 20%. A note on this clone: What it recognizes is unknown.

The receptor comes from a human donor with melanoma. The sample was cells from a culture (not recorded whether cultured in vitro). This chain uses TRBV9 with TRBJ1-2; D is ambiguous. This chain's CDR3 is CASSGPDLPIGYTF. CDR3 sequence (DNA): TGTGCCAGCAGCGGACCCGATCTCCCGATCGGCTACACCTTC.